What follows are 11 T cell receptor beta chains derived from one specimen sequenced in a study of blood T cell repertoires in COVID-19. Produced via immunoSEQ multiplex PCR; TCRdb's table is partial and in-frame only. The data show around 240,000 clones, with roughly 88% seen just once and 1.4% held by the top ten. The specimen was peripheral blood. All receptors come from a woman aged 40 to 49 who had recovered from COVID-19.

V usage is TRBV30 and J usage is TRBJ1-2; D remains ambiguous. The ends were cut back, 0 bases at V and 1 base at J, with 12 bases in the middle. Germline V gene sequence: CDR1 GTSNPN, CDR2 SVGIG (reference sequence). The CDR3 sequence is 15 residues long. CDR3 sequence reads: CAWSVPTEINYGYTF. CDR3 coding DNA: TGTGCCTGGAGTGTACCGACGGAGATTAACTATGGCTACACCTTC.

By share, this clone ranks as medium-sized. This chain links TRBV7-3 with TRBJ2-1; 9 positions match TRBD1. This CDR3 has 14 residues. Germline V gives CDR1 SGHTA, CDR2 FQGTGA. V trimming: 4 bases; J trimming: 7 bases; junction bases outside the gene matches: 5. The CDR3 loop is CASSSGTGTNEQFF. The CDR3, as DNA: TGTGCCAGCAGCTCCGGGACAGGGACGAATGAGCAGTTCTTC.

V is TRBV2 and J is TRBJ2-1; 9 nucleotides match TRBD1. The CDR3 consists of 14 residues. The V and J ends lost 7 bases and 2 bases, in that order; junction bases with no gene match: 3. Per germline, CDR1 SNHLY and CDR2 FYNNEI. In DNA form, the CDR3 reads TGTGCCAGCACCTGGACAGGGGCCTACAATGAGCAGTTCTTC. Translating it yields CASTWTGAYNEQFF.

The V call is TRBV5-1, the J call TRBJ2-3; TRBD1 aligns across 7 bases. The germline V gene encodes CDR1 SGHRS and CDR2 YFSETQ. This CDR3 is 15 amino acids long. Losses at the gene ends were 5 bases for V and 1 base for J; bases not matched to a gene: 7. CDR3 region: CASRPRQGGTDTQYF. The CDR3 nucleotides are TGCGCCAGCAGGCCAAGACAGGGTGGCACAGATACGCAGTATTTT.

DNA of the CDR3: TGTGCCAGTAGTATAAGGACAGTTCCTTATGGCTACACCTTC. Encoded protein: CASSIRTVPYGYTF. The chain combines TRBV19 with TRBJ1-2, with D perhaps TRBD1 (6 bases). CDR3 length: 14 amino acids. The germline V and J ends were trimmed by 2 bases and 5 bases, with 12 bases remaining between them. The germline gives CDR1 LNHDA, CDR2 SQIVND (reference sequence).

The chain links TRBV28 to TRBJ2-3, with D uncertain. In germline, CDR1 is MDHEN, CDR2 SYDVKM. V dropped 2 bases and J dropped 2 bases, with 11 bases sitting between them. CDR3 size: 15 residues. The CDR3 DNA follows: TGTGCCAGCAGTTTAATTGAAACTCTCACAGATACGCAGTATTTT. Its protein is CASSLIETLTDTQYF.

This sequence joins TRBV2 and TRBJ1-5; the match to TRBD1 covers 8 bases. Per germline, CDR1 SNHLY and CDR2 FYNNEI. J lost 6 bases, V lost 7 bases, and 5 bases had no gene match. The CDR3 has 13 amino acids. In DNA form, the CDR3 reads TGTGCCAGCACCGGACAGGGAGTTCAGCCCCAGCATTTT. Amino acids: CASTGQGVQPQHF.

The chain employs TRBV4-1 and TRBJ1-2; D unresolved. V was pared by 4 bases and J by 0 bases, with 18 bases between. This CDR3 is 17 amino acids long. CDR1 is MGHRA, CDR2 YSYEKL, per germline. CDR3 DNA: TGCGCCAGCAGCCGAGGACGGGGTAAAGATTCTAACTATGGCTACACCTTC. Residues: CASSRGRGKDSNYGYTF.

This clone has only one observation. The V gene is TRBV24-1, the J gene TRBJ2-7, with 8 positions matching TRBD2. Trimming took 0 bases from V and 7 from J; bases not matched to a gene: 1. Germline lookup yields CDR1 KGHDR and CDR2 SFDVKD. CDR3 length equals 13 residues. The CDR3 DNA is TGTGCCACCAGTGATTTGTCGGGGGGGGAGCAGTACTTC. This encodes CATSDLSGGEQYF.

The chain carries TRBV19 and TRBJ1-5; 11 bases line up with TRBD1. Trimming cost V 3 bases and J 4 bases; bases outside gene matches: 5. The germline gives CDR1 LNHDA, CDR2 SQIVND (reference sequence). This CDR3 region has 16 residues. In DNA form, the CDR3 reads TGTGCCAGTAGTATGGGACAGGGGGACCCAAATCAGCCCCAGCATTTT. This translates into CASSMGQGDPNQPQHF.

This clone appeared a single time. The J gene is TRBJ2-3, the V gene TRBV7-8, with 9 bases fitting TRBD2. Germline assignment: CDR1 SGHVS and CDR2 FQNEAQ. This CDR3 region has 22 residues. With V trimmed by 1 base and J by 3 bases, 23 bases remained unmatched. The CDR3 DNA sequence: TGTGCCAGCAGCTTAGAAACACCACCTTCGGGTTGGCTAGCGGGGAAGACAGATACGCAGTATTTT. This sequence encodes CASSLETPPSGWLAGKTDTQYF.